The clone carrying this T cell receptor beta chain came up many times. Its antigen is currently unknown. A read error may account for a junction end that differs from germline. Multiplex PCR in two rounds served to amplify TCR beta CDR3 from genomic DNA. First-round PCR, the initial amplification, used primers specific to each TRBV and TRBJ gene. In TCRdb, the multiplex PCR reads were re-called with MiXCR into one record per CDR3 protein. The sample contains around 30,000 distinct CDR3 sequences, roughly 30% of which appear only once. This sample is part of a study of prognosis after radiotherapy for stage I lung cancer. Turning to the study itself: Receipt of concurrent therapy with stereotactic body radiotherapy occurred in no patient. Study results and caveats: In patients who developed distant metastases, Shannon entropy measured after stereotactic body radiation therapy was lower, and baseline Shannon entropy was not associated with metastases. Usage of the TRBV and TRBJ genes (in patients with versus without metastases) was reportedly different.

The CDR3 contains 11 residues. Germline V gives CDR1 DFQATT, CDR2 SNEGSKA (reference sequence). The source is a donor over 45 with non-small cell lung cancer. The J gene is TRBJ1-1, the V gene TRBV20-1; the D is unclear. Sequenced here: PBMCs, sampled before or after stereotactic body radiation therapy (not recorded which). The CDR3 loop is CSASPGGGEAF. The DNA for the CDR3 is TGCAGTGCCAGTCCGGGTGGCGGGGAGGCCTTT.